These 10 T cell receptor beta chains share one sample of origin, sequenced in a study of blood T cell repertoires in COVID-19. Sequencing used immunoSEQ multiplex PCR; TCRdb keeps in-frame clones, though not all of them. The sample holds around 250,000 clones, nearly 85% seen once. The sample consisted of peripheral blood. The receptors come from a human donor in a cohort sampled during active COVID-19.

This chain uses TRBV2 with TRBJ1-2; TRBD1 matches 10 bases. This CDR3 has 15 residues. Unmatched junction bases numbered 2, after V lost 4 bases and J lost 0 bases. Germline V lookup: CDR1 SNHLY, CDR2 FYNNEI. Here the CDR3 DNA reads TGTGCCAGCAGTGTGGGACAGGGGTCTAACTATGGCTACACCTTC. This translates into CASSVGQGSNYGYTF. The variable domain in full, with the rest retrieved from reference TRBV2 and TRBJ1-2, is EPEVTQTPSHQVTQMGQEVILRCVPISNHLYFYWYRQILGQKVEFLVSFYNNEISEKSEIFDDQFSVERPDGSNFTLKIRSTKLEDSAMYFCASSVGQGSNYGYTFGSGTRLTVV.

The rearrangement links TRBV6-6 to TRBJ2-2; TRBD1 aligns across 7 bases. V lost 5 bases and J lost 1; bases outside the gene matches: 7. The germline V gene encodes CDR1 MNHNY and CDR2 SVGAGI (reference sequence). The CDR3 length is 16 residues. CDR3 residues: CASSPQTGMNTGELFF. CDR3 DNA sequence: TGTGCCAGCAGTCCCCAGACAGGGATGAACACCGGGGAGCTGTTTTTT.

The CDR3 here is CASSMEPGQGVNIQYF. DNA of the CDR3: TGTGCCAGTAGTATGGAGCCGGGACAGGGCGTTAACATTCAGTACTTC. The chain is built from TRBV19 and TRBJ2-4, with 9 bases lining up with TRBD1. Germline CDR1 LNHDA, CDR2 SQIVND (reference sequence). This CDR3 has 16 amino acids. The J segment lost 7 bases and the V segment lost 3 bases, leaving 10 bases of the junction unmatched.

The rearrangement uses TRBV5-1 and TRBJ2-7; 8 bases map to TRBD2. CDR1 SGHRS and CDR2 YFSETQ come from the germline V gene. The CDR3 is 14 amino acids. J was trimmed by 3 bases and V by 6 bases; bases with no gene match: 8. This chain's CDR3 is CASTPGGGRYEQYF. DNA for the CDR3: TGCGCCAGCACCCCCGGGGGGGGCCGCTACGAGCAGTACTTC.

The rearrangement uses TRBV27 and TRBJ1-6, with D uncertain. Between the trimmed V and J ends, which lost 5 bases and 8 bases, there was a span of 16 bases. CDR3 length equals 15 residues. Germline-derived CDR1 and CDR2 are MNHEY and SMNVEV (reference sequence). The DNA of the CDR3 is TGTGCCAGCAGTCTTAGTCGGGATCCATATTCACCCCTCCACTTT. It is translated as CASSLSRDPYSPLHF.

The chain is built from TRBV4-1 and TRBJ2-7; D is unresolved. The CDR3 has 15 amino acids. Trimming cost V 0 bases and J 4 bases, with 13 bases left between them. From germline, CDR1 is MGHRA and CDR2 YSYEKL. The CDR3 nucleotides are TGCGCCAGCAGCCAAGAAGGTGGGCAGCCGTACGAGCAGTACTTC. Its translation is CASSQEGGQPYEQYF.

The chain has TRBV29-1 and TRBJ2-7; 8 bases match TRBD1. Germline CDR1 reads SQVTM; CDR2 reads ANQGSEA. The junction had 10 bases not matched to a gene; V was cut back by 0 bases and J by 3 bases. The CDR3 contains 16 residues. The CDR3 is CSVEEERFTGGYEQYF. CDR3 coding DNA: TGCAGCGTTGAAGAAGAACGATTCACAGGGGGCTACGAGCAGTACTTC.

This chain joins TRBV7-9 and TRBJ1-1; 11 positions agree with TRBD1. The V segment lost 5 bases and the J segment 4 bases; nucleotides outside the gene matches: 15. Germline V CDR1 and CDR2: SEHNR, FQNEAQ (reference sequence). The CDR3 contains 18 residues. CDR3 sequence: CASSLTGTGGSRGTEAFF. DNA for the CDR3: TGTGCCAGCAGCCTGACCGGGACAGGGGGTTCTCGTGGCACTGAAGCTTTCTTT. Supplemented by reference TRBV7-9 and TRBJ1-1, the full variable domain reads DTGVSQNPRHKITKRGQNVTFRCDPISEHNRLYWYRQTLGQGPEFLTYFQNEAQLEKSRLLSDRFSAERPKGSFSTLEIQRTEQGDSAMYLCASSLTGTGGSRGTEAFFGQGTRLTVV.

A single count supports this clone. The chain couples TRBV5-1 to TRBJ2-3; D ambiguous. This CDR3 is built from 13 residues. V was trimmed by 4 bases and J by 4 bases, leaving 10 bases between them. Looked up from germline, CDR1 is SGHRS and CDR2 is YFSETQ. CDR3 coding DNA: TGCGCCAGCAGCCCTTCCTGGCCAGATACGCAGTATTTT. Residues: CASSPSWPDTQYF.

The chain recombines TRBV6-5 with TRBJ2-2; D may be TRBD1 (6 bases). Trimming took 8 bases from V and 5 from J, leaving 9 bases between them. The CDR3 length is 12 residues. Germline CDR1 reads MNHEY; CDR2 reads SVGAGI. CDR3 nucleotides: TGTGCCAGCCAACAGGGTACCGGGGAGCTGTTTTTT. It specifies CASQQGTGELFF.